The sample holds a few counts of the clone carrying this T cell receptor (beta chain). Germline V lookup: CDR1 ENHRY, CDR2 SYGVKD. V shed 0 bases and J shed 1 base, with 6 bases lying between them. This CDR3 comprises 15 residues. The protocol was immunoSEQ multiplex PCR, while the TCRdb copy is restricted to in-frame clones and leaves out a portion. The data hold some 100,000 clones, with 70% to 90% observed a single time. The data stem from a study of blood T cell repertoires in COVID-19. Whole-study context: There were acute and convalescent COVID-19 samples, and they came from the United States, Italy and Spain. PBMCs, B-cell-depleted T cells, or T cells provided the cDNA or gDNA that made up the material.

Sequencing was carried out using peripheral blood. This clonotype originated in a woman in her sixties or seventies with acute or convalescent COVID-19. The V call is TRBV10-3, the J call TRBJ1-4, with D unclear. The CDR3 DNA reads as TGTGCCATCAGTGAGTCTACACGAACTAATGAAAAACTGTTTTTT. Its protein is CAISESTRTNEKLFF.